The 7 T cell receptor beta chains below were found in one sample sequenced in a study of T cell responses to AZD1222 COVID-19 vaccine. TCRdb keeps only in-frame clones here, not all; method: immunoSEQ multiplex PCR. The sample has about 190,000 clones, approximately 91% seen once. The material was peripheral blood, obtained on day 0 of AZD1222 vaccination. The receptors originated from an adult in good health.

The chain employs TRBV18 and TRBJ1-6, with 9 bases identical to TRBD1. V was clipped by 3 bases and J by 6 bases; unmatched bases: 9. This CDR3 is 17 amino acids long. Germline CDR1 reads KGHSH; CDR2 reads LQKENI. CDR3 amino acids: CASSPTTGGMSNSPLHF. The CDR3 region has the DNA TGTGCCAGCTCACCCACGACAGGGGGAATGAGTAATTCACCCCTCCACTTT. Complete variable domain (other parts from reference TRBV18 and TRBJ1-6): NAGVMQNPRHLVRRRGQEARLRCSPMKGHSHVYWYRQLPEEGLKFMVYLQKENIIDESGMPKERFSAEFPKEGPSILRIQQVVRGDSAAYFCASSPTTGGMSNSPLHFGNGTRLTVT.

The gene calls are TRBV7-9 and TRBJ1-4; tentative D call: TRBD1 (6 bases). Looked up from germline, CDR1 is SEHNR and CDR2 is FQNEAQ (reference sequence). V shed 5 bases and J shed 7 bases, with 14 bases lying between them. This CDR3 comprises 14 residues. CDR3 loop: CASSLLLGGEKLFF. CDR3 nucleotides: TGTGCCAGCAGCCTCCTCTTAGGGGGTGAAAAACTGTTTTTT.

The chain recombines TRBV4-3 with TRBJ2-2, with 7 positions matching TRBD1. This CDR3 region has 16 residues. Looked up from germline, CDR1 is LGHNA and CDR2 is YSLEER. The ends lost 0 bases at V and 5 bases at J; junction bases unmatched: 6. The CDR3 sequence: CASSQDPTGVTGELFF. CDR3 DNA: TGCGCCAGCAGCCAAGATCCTACAGGGGTGACCGGGGAGCTGTTTTTT.

This chain uses TRBV5-1 with TRBJ2-3; 9 positions agree with TRBD1. V lost 4 bases to trimming and J lost 0 bases; unmatched junction nucleotides: 3. CDR3 length: 15 residues. CDR1 SGHRS and CDR2 YFSETQ come from the germline V gene. CDR3 in DNA: TGCGCCAGCAGCACAGGGACAGGGAGCACAGATACGCAGTATTTT. As protein: CASSTGTGSTDTQYF.

The rearrangement links TRBV19 to TRBJ2-2; no clear D gene. V lost 2 bases and J lost 0, with 7 bases in between. This CDR3 is built from 15 residues. Germline-derived CDR1 and CDR2 are LNHDA and SQIVND (reference sequence). The DNA of the CDR3 is TGTGCCAGTAGTATAACACACCCGAACACCGGGGAGCTGTTTTTT. Encoded protein: CASSITHPNTGELFF.

This chain connects TRBV20-1 to TRBJ2-7, with unresolved D. V was trimmed by 3 bases and J by 0 bases, leaving 12 bases between them. The germline CDR1 and CDR2 sequences are DFQATT and SNEGSKA (reference sequence). There are 14 residues in the CDR3. CDR3 sequence reads: CSASRIGSSYEQYF. As DNA, the CDR3 is TGCAGTGCTAGTCGTATTGGTAGCTCCTACGAGCAGTACTTC.

This clone was found once. The chain combines TRBV18 with TRBJ2-7; unclear D gene. V was shortened by 10 bases and J by 1 base, with 14 bases between the two germline ends. The CDR3 has 13 residues. Germline V gives CDR1 KGHSH, CDR2 LQKENI. CDR3 nucleotide sequence: TGTGCCACTACATCGGACGAGTCCTACGAGCAGTACTTC. Translated, it gives CATTSDESYEQYF.